The 23 T cell receptor beta chains below were found in one sample sequenced in a study of blood T cell repertoires in COVID-19 (TCRdb year 2020). Library prep was done by the immunoSEQ multiplex PCR assay. Imported from immuneACCESS, the table was reduced by TCRdb to in-frame sequences with V and J called. These copies leave out some clones; in studies compared against another copy, an unresolved V gene accounts for under half, and the cause of the remainder is not known. The table for this sample lists around 270,000 clones; 80% to 90% of them were counted only once. 2% to 3% of the sample goes to the ten largest clones. The source material was peripheral blood. The receptors derive from a woman aged 45-60 years with acute or convalescent COVID-19.

J is TRBJ2-3 and V is TRBV3-1 (or the pseudogene TRBV3-2), with a possible D match to TRBD2 (5 bases). CDR1 is LGHDT, CDR2 YNNKEL, per germline (reference sequence). V gave up 6 bases and J gave up 7 bases, with 20 bases separating them. The CDR3 spans 15 residues. The CDR3 DNA follows: TGTGCCAGCAGTCATCTGGACTTGACGTGGAATACGCAGTATTTT. This encodes CASSHLDLTWNTQYF.

The rearrangement links TRBV18 to TRBJ1-2; 8 nucleotides align to TRBD1. V gave up 1 base and J gave up 4 bases; unmatched junction bases: 8. CDR1 is KGHSH and CDR2 is LQKENI in the germline V gene. The length of the CDR3 is 16 residues. The CDR3 DNA is TGTGCCAGCTCACCACGGTCTTCAGGGGGCGTCTATGGCTACACCTTC. Translating gives CASSPRSSGGVYGYTF.

This rearrangement joins TRBV7-3 to TRBJ2-2; TRBD2 matches at 9 bases. The V segment lost 5 bases and the J segment 6 bases; nucleotides outside the gene matches: 19. CDR3 size: 19 residues. Germline CDR1 is SGHTA and CDR2 is FQGTGA. The CDR3 protein is CASSRKTFSAGGPSGELFF. As DNA, the CDR3 is TGTGCCAGCAGCCGAAAAACCTTCTCGGCGGGAGGGCCGTCCGGGGAGCTGTTTTTT. The full variable domain, in which reference TRBV7-3 and TRBJ2-2 provide the parts outside the CDR3, is GAGVSQTPSNKVTEKGKYVELRCDPISGHTALYWYRQSLGQGPEFLIYFQGTGAADDSGLPNDRFFAVRPEGSVSTLKIQRTERGDSAVYLCASSRKTFSAGGPSGELFFGEGSRLTVL.

CDR3 residues: CASTSRQGASYEQYF. Here the CDR3 DNA reads TGCGCCAGCACCTCTCGGCAGGGCGCAAGTTACGAGCAGTACTTC. The chain employs TRBV10-1 and TRBJ2-7; D possibly corresponds to TRBD1 (5 bases). The ends were cut back, 7 bases at V and 4 bases at J, with 20 bases in the middle. From germline, CDR1 is WNHNN and CDR2 SYGVQD (reference sequence). CDR3 length equals 15 residues.

The chain couples TRBV28 to TRBJ1-6; 7 nucleotides line up with TRBD1. The J segment lost 10 bases and the V segment lost 3 bases, leaving 6 bases of the junction unmatched. The CDR3 covers 14 residues. Germline V gives CDR1 MDHEN, CDR2 SYDVKM. The CDR3 sequence is CASSLAGGYSPLHF. The DNA of the CDR3 is TGTGCCAGCAGTTTGGCAGGGGGATACTCACCCCTCCACTTT. The full variable domain, with the rest looked up from reference TRBV28 and TRBJ1-6, is DVKVTQSSRYLVKRTGEKVFLECVQDMDHENMFWYRQDPGLGLRLIYFSYDVKMKEKGDIPEGYSVSREKKERFSLILESASTNQTSMYLCASSLAGGYSPLHFGNGTRLTVT.

The chain recombines TRBV12-3 or TRBV12-4 with TRBJ2-5; TRBD2 agrees at 7 bases. This CDR3 region has 13 residues. The V gene end was trimmed by 6 bases and the J gene end by 5 bases; junction bases not matched to a gene: 6. CDR3 residues: CASRKAGDETQYF. The CDR3 region has the DNA TGTGCCAGCAGAAAGGCGGGAGATGAGACCCAGTACTTC.

The chain links TRBV7-5 to TRBJ1-5; the DNA was not used to check the table's D call, TRBD1. TRBV7-5 is listed as a pseudogene. The CDR3 is 18 residues long. Here the CDR3 reads CARSLGDRGQNSNQPQHF. The CDR3 DNA reads TGTGCCAGAAGCTTAGGGGACAGGGGGCAAAATAGCAATCAGCCCCAGCATTTT.

Here the CDR3 reads CASSPNAGTFGGSPLHF. The CDR3 coding sequence is TGTGCCAGCAGCCCCAACGCAGGGACTTTCGGCGGATCACCCCTCCACTTT. The rearrangement links TRBV5-8 to TRBJ1-6; D perhaps matches TRBD1 (5 bases). V was trimmed by 4 bases and J by 10 bases, leaving 24 bases between them. The CDR3 has 17 residues. The germline V gene encodes CDR1 SGHTS and CDR2 YDEGEE.

This chain uses TRBV18 with TRBJ2-7, with D hard to call. CDR1 and CDR2 (germline): KGHSH, LQKENI. V lost 3 bases, J lost 5 bases, and 8 bases lay in between. This CDR3 has 12 residues. The CDR3 DNA is TGTGCCAGCTCACCCCTTGGGCACGAGCAGTACTTC. The encoded protein is CASSPLGHEQYF.

This rearrangement joins TRBV29-1 to TRBJ2-7; D is uncertain. The ends were cut back, 6 bases at V and 0 bases at J, with 15 bases in the middle. Per germline, CDR1 SQVTM and CDR2 ANQGSEA. This CDR3 has 14 residues. In DNA, the CDR3 is TGCAGCGTCTCTTCTTCGCGGAGCTCCTACGAGCAGTACTTC. This encodes CSVSSSRSSYEQYF.

This clone is a singleton in its sample. This chain connects TRBV7-2 to TRBJ1-5, with 8 bases lining up with TRBD1. With V trimmed by 5 bases and J by 5 bases, 2 bases remained unmatched. This CDR3 is 13 amino acids long. Germline V lookup: CDR1 SGHTA, CDR2 FQGNSA. CDR3 bases: TGTGCCAGCAGCACACAGGGGGATCAGCCCCAGCATTTT. Translating gives CASSTQGDQPQHF.

V and J are TRBV27 and TRBJ2-7; weak D call: TRBD1 (6 bases). Looked up from germline, CDR1 is MNHEY and CDR2 is SMNVEV (reference sequence). There are 16 residues in the CDR3. V gave up 5 bases and J gave up 1 base, with 18 bases separating them. CDR3: CASSAYNRDPSYEQYF. The CDR3 DNA reads TGTGCCAGCAGTGCCTATAACAGGGATCCTTCCTACGAGCAGTACTTC.

V usage is TRBV6-5 and J usage is TRBJ1-1, with 8 nucleotides matching TRBD1. The junction had 11 bases not matched to a gene; V was cut back by 5 bases and J by 6 bases. CDR1 is MNHEY and CDR2 is SVGAGI in the germline V gene. The CDR3 sequence is 15 residues long. The CDR3 nucleotides read TGTGCCAGCAGTCGACATTCGGGACAGGTCGCTGAAGCTTTCTTT. It encodes CASSRHSGQVAEAFF.

This clone was recorded a few times. This chain uses TRBV25-1 with TRBJ2-7; 10 bases agree with TRBD2. The V gene end was trimmed by 2 bases and the J gene end by 0 bases; junction bases not matched to a gene: 10. The CDR3 has 18 amino acids. Germline assignment: CDR1 MGHDK and CDR2 SYGVNS. CDR3 nucleotides: TGTGCCAGCAGTGAAAGGGACAATCGGACTAGCGGCTCCTACGAGCAGTACTTC. Translated, it gives CASSERDNRTSGSYEQYF.

This clone has a single count. This chain joins TRBV19 and TRBJ1-2, with TRBD1 matching over 10 bases. The CDR3 length is 15 residues. The germline V gene encodes CDR1 LNHDA and CDR2 SQIVND (reference sequence). After removal of 5 bases from V and 5 bases from J, the junction contained 8 bases not matched to a gene. The CDR3 region is CASSPNDRGRYGYTF. CDR3 DNA: TGTGCCAGTAGTCCGAACGACAGGGGGCGTTATGGCTACACCTTC.

The chain recombines TRBV27 with TRBJ2-1, with 7 bases identical to TRBD2. CDR3 length: 17 amino acids. The V and J ends lost 5 bases and 6 bases, in that order; junction bases with no gene match: 16. Looked up from germline, CDR1 is MNHEY and CDR2 is SMNVEV (reference sequence). CDR3 in amino acids: CASSPRGRAGVGNEQFF. In nucleotides, the CDR3 is TGTGCCAGCAGTCCCCGGGGAAGGGCGGGAGTTGGCAATGAGCAGTTCTTC.

The chain carries TRBV9 and TRBJ2-7; tentative D call: TRBD1 (6 bases). The CDR3 contains 14 residues. Looked up from germline, CDR1 is SGDLS and CDR2 is YYNGEE. V lost 0 bases and J 0 bases, leaving 7 bases between the germline ends. This CDR3 is CASSVAGHSYEQYF. The CDR3 DNA sequence: TGTGCCAGCAGCGTAGCGGGACACTCCTACGAGCAGTACTTC.

V is TRBV7-2 and J is TRBJ2-5; 11 bases map to TRBD2. Germline trimming cut 5 bases from V and 3 bases from J; bases unmatched to any gene: 5. The germline V gene encodes CDR1 SGHTA and CDR2 FQGNSA. This CDR3 has 15 amino acids. The CDR3 region is CASSLSGREKETQYF. The CDR3 bases are TGTGCCAGCAGCCTTAGCGGGAGGGAAAAAGAGACCCAGTACTTC. Full variable domain (remainder filled in from reference TRBV7-2 and TRBJ2-5): GAGVSQSPSNKVTEKGKDVELRCDPISGHTALYWYRQSLGQGLEFLIYFQGNSAPDKSGLPSDRFSAERTGGSVSTLTIQRTQQEDSAVYLCASSLSGREKETQYFGPGTRLLVL.

The chain employs TRBV7-2 and TRBJ2-1, with D tentatively TRBD2 (5 bases). V lost 0 bases to trimming and J lost 0 bases, with 6 bases between them. CDR3 length: 15 residues. CDR1 is SGHTA, CDR2 FQGNSA, per germline. DNA for the CDR3: TGTGCCAGCAGCTTAGCCGGGAACTCCTACAATGAGCAGTTCTTC. The encoded protein is CASSLAGNSYNEQFF.

Comment on this clone: The same CDR3 also results from other DNA sequences found in this sample. V is TRBV28 and J is TRBJ2-7; 11 nucleotides agree with TRBD1. CDR1 is MDHEN, CDR2 SYDVKM, per germline. The CDR3 runs 14 residues. The ends lost 6 bases at V and 2 bases at J; junction bases unmatched: 3. DNA of the CDR3: TGTGCCAGCAGGGGACAGGGGGGAACCTACGAGCAGTACTTC. Translated, it gives CASRGQGGTYEQYF. Using reference TRBV28 and TRBJ2-7 for the parts outside the CDR3, the full variable domain is DVKVTQSSRYLVKRTGEKVFLECVQDMDHENMFWYRQDPGLGLRLIYFSYDVKMKEKGDIPEGYSVSREKKERFSLILESASTNQTSMYLCASRGQGGTYEQYFGPGTRLTVT.

V and J are TRBV21-1 and TRBJ2-2; TRBD2 is the table's D call, not checked against the DNA. TRBV21-1 is noted as a pseudogene. This CDR3 has 13 residues. The CDR3 spells CASKRANTGELFF. The CDR3 nucleotides are TGTGCCAGCAAGAGGGCGAACACCGGGGAGCTGTTTTTT.

In its sample, this clone was seen a few times. The chain recombines TRBV7-8 with TRBJ2-5, with a possible D match to TRBD1 (6 bases). Trimming stripped 7 bases from V and 0 bases from J, with 15 bases between. The CDR3 covers 15 residues. Germline V gene data show CDR1 as SGHVS and CDR2 as FQNEAQ. CDR3 protein: CASNQGPSYQETQYF. The CDR3 nucleotides read TGTGCCAGCAACCAGGGGCCTTCGTACCAAGAGACCCAGTACTTC.

The chain is built from TRBV7-2 and TRBJ2-3; weak D call: TRBD2 (6 bases). Germline V gene lookup returns CDR1 SGHTA and CDR2 FQGNSA. The V gene lost 5 bases and the J gene lost 2 bases, with 17 bases spanning the gap. The CDR3 has 16 residues. CDR3 amino acids: CASSRTSSGNTDTQYF. As DNA, the CDR3 is TGTGCCAGCAGCCGTACTAGTAGCGGTAACACAGATACGCAGTATTTT.